Listed below are T cell receptor beta chains from one sample, sequenced in a study of Ad26.COV2.S vaccination and SARS-CoV-2 variants. Produced via immunoSEQ multiplex PCR; TCRdb's table is partial and in-frame only. This sample has about 420,000 clones, with around 87% found just once. The sample consisted of peripheral blood, taken in a trial of Ad26.COV2.S vaccine versus placebo. All receptors derive from a person between 18 and 65 years old who received the Ad26.COV2.S COVID-19 vaccine or a placebo. The CDR3 runs from the conserved cysteine through the conserved F or W. Each record gives: CDR3 length, clone size, D gene, V gene, J gene, CDR3 protein, CDR3 DNA. The D gene is left open where the match is weak. Size is stated for part of the rows, as once, few or many counts, or as a class when the clone is expanded.

CDR3 length: 13; clone size: -; D gene: -; V gene: TRBV4-3; J gene: TRBJ2-3; CDR3 protein: CASSQNEADTQYF; CDR3 DNA: TGCGCCAGCAGCCAGAACGAAGCGGATACGCAGTATTTT
CDR3 length: 15; clone size: -; D gene: TRBD1; V gene: TRBV5-6; J gene: TRBJ1-5; CDR3 protein: CASSRQGRTQLPQHF; CDR3 DNA: TGTGCCAGCAGCCGACAGGGCAGGACTCAGCTGCCCCAGCATTTT
CDR3 length: 15; clone size: -; D gene: TRBD1; V gene: TRBV27; J gene: TRBJ2-1; CDR3 protein: CASRHRTGDYNEQFF; CDR3 DNA: TGTGCCAGCAGACACCGGACAGGGGACTACAATGAGCAGTTCTTC
CDR3 length: 16; clone size: -; D gene: -; V gene: TRBV3-1/TRBV3-2; J gene: TRBJ2-5; CDR3 protein: CASSQGGAPGQETQYF; CDR3 DNA: TGTGCCAGCAGCCAAGGGGGAGCGCCCGGTCAAGAGACCCAGTACTTC
CDR3 length: 16; clone size: -; D gene: -; V gene: TRBV7-6; J gene: TRBJ1-6; CDR3 protein: CASSSPLGASGSPLHF; CDR3 DNA: TGTGCCAGCAGCTCCCCTCTCGGGGCGTCAGGGTCACCCCTCCACTTT
CDR3 length: 12; clone size: -; D gene: TRBD1; V gene: TRBV29-1; J gene: TRBJ1-1; CDR3 protein: CSVTTGATEAFF; CDR3 DNA: TGCAGCGTGACAACAGGGGCCACTGAAGCTTTCTTT
CDR3 length: 16; clone size: -; D gene: TRBD1; V gene: TRBV7-9; J gene: TRBJ1-5; CDR3 protein: CASSLSRQGASQPQHF; CDR3 DNA: TGTGCCAGCAGCTTAAGCAGGCAGGGGGCGTCTCAGCCCCAGCATTTT
CDR3 length: 13; clone size: -; D gene: -; V gene: TRBV28; J gene: TRBJ1-2; CDR3 protein: CASTSGADYGYTF; CDR3 DNA: TGTGCCAGCACCTCCGGGGCAGACTATGGCTACACCTTC
CDR3 length: 16; clone size: -; D gene: -; V gene: TRBV28; J gene: TRBJ1-3; CDR3 protein: CASSSQPGWGGDTIYF; CDR3 DNA: TGTGCCAGCAGTTCCCAGCCAGGCTGGGGGGGGGACACCATATATTTT
CDR3 length: 16; clone size: -; D gene: -; V gene: TRBV7-2; J gene: TRBJ2-6; CDR3 protein: CASSSFPRGGANVLTF; CDR3 DNA: TGTGCCAGCAGTTCATTCCCCCGTGGTGGGGCCAACGTCCTGACTTTC
CDR3 length: 16; clone size: -; D gene: -; V gene: TRBV7-2; J gene: TRBJ1-6; CDR3 protein: CASSHRESSYNSPLHF; CDR3 DNA: TGTGCCAGCAGCCACCGGGAGAGCTCCTATAATTCACCCCTCCACTTT
CDR3 length: 14; clone size: -; D gene: -; V gene: TRBV6-5; J gene: TRBJ2-2; CDR3 protein: CASSRDSTTGELFF; CDR3 DNA: TGTGCCAGCAGTAGAGACAGCACCACCGGGGAGCTGTTTTTT
CDR3 length: 13; clone size: -; D gene: -; V gene: TRBV6-5; J gene: TRBJ1-2; CDR3 protein: CASSYSVRGGYTF; CDR3 DNA: TGTGCCAGCAGTTACTCGGTCCGAGGGGGCTACACCTTC
CDR3 length: 14; clone size: -; D gene: -; V gene: TRBV11-2; J gene: TRBJ2-7; CDR3 protein: CASSFVQGSYEQYF; CDR3 DNA: TGTGCCAGCAGCTTCGTGCAGGGCTCCTACGAGCAGTACTTC
CDR3 length: 15; clone size: -; D gene: -; V gene: TRBV4-1; J gene: TRBJ1-4; CDR3 protein: CASSPGTPNNEKLFF; CDR3 DNA: TGCGCCAGCAGCCCTGGGACACCCAACAATGAAAAACTGTTTTTT
CDR3 length: 15; clone size: -; D gene: TRBD1; V gene: TRBV5-4; J gene: TRBJ1-6; CDR3 protein: CASSLEQGGNSPLHF; CDR3 DNA: TGTGCCAGCAGCTTGGAGCAGGGGGGTAATTCACCCCTCCACTTT
CDR3 length: 15; clone size: -; D gene: -; V gene: TRBV4-3; J gene: TRBJ2-7; CDR3 protein: CASSQDFQGPYEQYF; CDR3 DNA: TGCGCCAGCAGCCAAGATTTTCAGGGACCATACGAGCAGTACTTC
CDR3 length: 14; clone size: -; D gene: TRBD1; V gene: TRBV9; J gene: TRBJ1-2; CDR3 protein: CASSAGQGDYGYTF; CDR3 DNA: TGTGCCAGCAGCGCGGGACAGGGCGACTATGGCTACACCTTC
CDR3 length: 15; clone size: -; D gene: -; V gene: TRBV10-3; J gene: TRBJ1-5; CDR3 protein: CAISDLASGNQPQHF; CDR3 DNA: TGTGCCATCAGTGATCTGGCTTCGGGCAATCAGCCCCAGCATTTT
CDR3 length: 15; clone size: once; D gene: TRBD1; V gene: TRBV4-3; J gene: TRBJ2-1; CDR3 protein: CASSQDDRGRNEQFF; CDR3 DNA: TGCGCCAGCAGCCAAGATGACAGGGGAAGGAATGAGCAGTTCTTC
CDR3 length: 12; clone size: -; D gene: -; V gene: TRBV30; J gene: TRBJ2-7; CDR3 protein: CAWKGLPYEQYF; CDR3 DNA: TGTGCCTGGAAAGGACTCCCCTACGAGCAGTACTTC
CDR3 length: 13; clone size: few; D gene: -; V gene: TRBV5-6; J gene: TRBJ1-2; CDR3 protein: CASSPPGEGGYTF; CDR3 DNA: TGTGCCAGCAGCCCTCCAGGGGAAGGAGGCTACACCTTC
CDR3 length: 15; clone size: once; D gene: -; V gene: TRBV28; J gene: TRBJ1-5; CDR3 protein: CASSPRAHPGQPQHF; CDR3 DNA: TGTGCCAGCAGTCCAAGGGCCCACCCGGGTCAGCCCCAGCATTTT
CDR3 length: 17; clone size: -; D gene: -; V gene: TRBV19; J gene: TRBJ1-5; CDR3 protein: CASSSPRREWGNQPQHF; CDR3 DNA: TGTGCCAGTAGTTCGCCACGCAGGGAATGGGGCAATCAGCCCCAGCATTTT
CDR3 length: 13; clone size: -; D gene: -; V gene: TRBV6-1; J gene: TRBJ1-2; CDR3 protein: CASSEVRDTPYTF; CDR3 DNA: TGTGCCAGCAGTGAAGTTCGGGACACCCCTTACACCTTC
CDR3 length: 15; clone size: -; D gene: TRBD2; V gene: TRBV7-7; J gene: TRBJ2-1; CDR3 protein: CASSLAGGAHNEQFF; CDR3 DNA: TGTGCTAGCAGCTTAGCCGGGGGGGCCCACAATGAGCAGTTCTTC
CDR3 length: 16; clone size: -; D gene: -; V gene: TRBV4-3; J gene: TRBJ1-2; CDR3 protein: CASSQEFTGFDYGYTF; CDR3 DNA: TGCGCCAGCAGCCAAGAATTCACAGGGTTCGACTATGGCTACACCTTC
CDR3 length: 16; clone size: -; D gene: -; V gene: TRBV27; J gene: TRBJ1-1; CDR3 protein: CASSARDGFMNTEAFF; CDR3 DNA: TGTGCCAGCAGTGCCCGGGACGGGTTCATGAACACTGAAGCTTTCTTT
CDR3 length: 14; clone size: few; D gene: TRBD1; V gene: TRBV9; J gene: TRBJ2-1; CDR3 protein: CASSVGGQVNEQFF; CDR3 DNA: TGTGCCAGCAGCGTAGGGGGACAGGTCAATGAGCAGTTCTTC
CDR3 length: 14; clone size: -; D gene: TRBD2; V gene: TRBV7-2; J gene: TRBJ2-5; CDR3 protein: CASSLKLAPETQYF; CDR3 DNA: TGTGCCAGCAGCTTAAAACTAGCGCCAGAGACCCAGTACTTC
CDR3 length: 14; clone size: -; D gene: TRBD1; V gene: TRBV9; J gene: TRBJ2-1; CDR3 protein: CASSVGQGRDEQFF; CDR3 DNA: TGTGCCAGCAGCGTGGGACAGGGGCGCGATGAGCAGTTCTTC
CDR3 length: 16; clone size: -; D gene: TRBD1; V gene: TRBV5-1; J gene: TRBJ1-3; CDR3 protein: CASSPPPGQRGDTIYF; CDR3 DNA: TGCGCCAGCAGCCCGCCTCCGGGACAGAGAGGCGACACCATATATTTT
CDR3 length: 17; clone size: -; D gene: TRBD1; V gene: TRBV7-3; J gene: TRBJ1-6; CDR3 protein: CASSLLGQGATNSPLHF; CDR3 DNA: TGTGCCAGCAGCTTATTAGGACAGGGGGCCACTAATTCACCCCTCCACTTT
CDR3 length: 16; clone size: -; D gene: -; V gene: TRBV4-3; J gene: TRBJ1-2; CDR3 protein: CASSPSDGARGYGYTF; CDR3 DNA: TGCGCCAGCAGCCCAAGCGACGGGGCTCGGGGCTATGGCTACACCTTC
CDR3 length: 14; clone size: -; D gene: TRBD1; V gene: TRBV19; J gene: TRBJ2-7; CDR3 protein: CASRRDRDSYEQYF; CDR3 DNA: TGTGCCAGTAGGCGGGACAGGGACTCCTACGAGCAGTACTTC
CDR3 length: 12; clone size: -; D gene: -; V gene: TRBV6-5; J gene: TRBJ1-1; CDR3 protein: CASRNRRTEAFF; CDR3 DNA: TGTGCCAGCAGAAACAGGAGAACTGAAGCTTTCTTT
CDR3 length: 14; clone size: -; D gene: -; V gene: TRBV28; J gene: TRBJ2-7; CDR3 protein: CASSLYDGPYEQYF; CDR3 DNA: TGTGCCAGCAGTTTATATGACGGTCCCTACGAGCAGTACTTC
CDR3 length: 14; clone size: -; D gene: TRBD1; V gene: TRBV19; J gene: TRBJ2-7; CDR3 protein: CASSTGRDSYEQYF; CDR3 DNA: TGTGCCAGTAGTACAGGCCGGGACAGCTACGAGCAGTACTTC
CDR3 length: 15; clone size: -; D gene: -; V gene: TRBV11-2; J gene: TRBJ2-2; CDR3 protein: CASSLDSTNTGELFF; CDR3 DNA: TGTGCCAGCAGCTTAGACTCTACGAACACCGGGGAGCTGTTTTTT
CDR3 length: 14; clone size: -; D gene: TRBD1; V gene: TRBV5-1; J gene: TRBJ1-1; CDR3 protein: CASSVRQGDTEAFF; CDR3 DNA: TGCGCCAGCAGCGTTCGACAGGGGGACACTGAAGCTTTCTTT
CDR3 length: 16; clone size: -; D gene: -; V gene: TRBV7-9; J gene: TRBJ2-3; CDR3 protein: CASSLIMMRDTDTQYF; CDR3 DNA: TGTGCCAGCAGCTTAATTATGATGCGGGACACAGATACGCAGTATTTT
CDR3 length: 16; clone size: once; D gene: TRBD2; V gene: TRBV7-3; J gene: TRBJ2-3; CDR3 protein: CASSLGTSGVTDTQYF; CDR3 DNA: TGTGCCAGCAGCTTAGGGACTAGCGGCGTCACAGATACGCAGTATTTT
CDR3 length: 18; clone size: once; D gene: -; V gene: TRBV28; J gene: TRBJ2-2; CDR3 protein: CASSSGATMGLYAGELFF; CDR3 DNA: TGTGCCAGCAGTTCAGGGGCCACGATGGGACTCTACGCCGGGGAGCTGTTTTTT
CDR3 length: 13; clone size: -; D gene: -; V gene: TRBV7-2; J gene: TRBJ1-1; CDR3 protein: CASSSQGNTEAFF; CDR3 DNA: TGTGCCAGCAGCTCACAGGGGAACACTGAAGCTTTCTTT
CDR3 length: 14; clone size: -; D gene: -; V gene: TRBV11-2; J gene: TRBJ2-5; CDR3 protein: CASSLGRVQETQYF; CDR3 DNA: TGTGCCAGCAGCTTAGGCAGAGTACAAGAGACCCAGTACTTC